A selection of T cell receptor beta chains follows, all from one sample in a study of identical twins. TCRdb redid the calling of the 5' RACE reads with MiXCR, one entry per CDR3 protein. The sample records roughly 1.6 million distinct CDR3 sequences, more than 30% being singletons. Sequencing was done on a sample of cord blood. These receptors came from a newborn girl in good health. Each CDR3 is given without its conserved first and last residue.

>TRBV2
ASNGDRQETQY
>TRBV4-1
ASSPTGQSGGYT
>TRBV7-2
AGSQDPGAPYEQY
>TRBV5-1
ASSRSSPAYEQY
>TRBV2
ASSSSGGVAKNIQY
>TRBV6-5
ATRTKQQETQY
>TRBV29-1
SVAALRANTEAF
>TRBV5-5
ASSFGRRVGPSYEQY
>TRBV12-5
ASGFGQISTDTQY
>TRBV20-1
SAREGGRQY
>TRBV10-2
ASSDWSSGGEFVETQY
>TRBV12-3/TRBV12-4
ASSPAGTSGWSSYNEQF
>TRBV28
ASTPVDSLYNEQF
>TRBV7-2
ASSFVSYEQY
>TRBV12-3/TRBV12-4
ASSTGLAANTGELF
>TRBV4-2
ASSQDSGPGRYGYT
>TRBV11-2
ASSLDLSRDTRDQY
>TRBV7-9
ASSNNPLEAF
>TRBV3-1
ASSHSGLAGVWNEQY
>TRBV3-1
ASSPAGTGVSTDTQY
>TRBV14
ASSRLGRAAGEHTNEQF
>TRBV2
ASTKYNSPLH
>TRBV12-3/TRBV12-4
ASTRGLAGSYEQY
>TRBV28
ASSLPSRPGGYT
>TRBV5-1
ASSSLGTGRGYEQY
>TRBV20-1
SARDGSGNYNEQF
>TRBV5-1
ASSLGYGGRNTEAF
>TRBV6-5
ASGPDRETYNEQF
>TRBV5-1
ASSLTSGGNNEQY
>TRBV27
ASSLSAGGEQY
>TRBV6-1
ASSEAGTGVHEQY
>TRBV20-1
SARAGLDTQY
>TRBV6-2/TRBV6-3
ATGRGGQF
>TRBV19
ASTLGRGDYEQF
>TRBV30
AYQDGNTEAF
>TRBV15
ATSEMTEQY
>TRBV20-1
SGSTSGGLQETQY
>TRBV5-6
ASSLTSGRPEQY
>TRBV6-2/TRBV6-3
ASSYLGGSYNEQF
>TRBV2
ASRSTGPYT
>TRBV3-1
ASSPEGGESSYGYT
>TRBV7-2
ASRPSAGGGEQF
>TRBV2
ASSVEPYEQF
>TRBV15
ATSRDLGEQETQY
>TRBV20-1
SARRGREGYT
>TRBV5-1
ASSSQNTEAF
>TRBV2
ASTLGQPIYGYT